One and the same sample provided the 30 T cell receptor beta chains below, sequenced in a study of cytomegalovirus exposure and HLA in healthy donors. Assay used: immunoSEQ multiplex PCR; TCRdb lists only in-frame clones, some missing. The sample contains 250,000 to 300,000 clones, roughly 89% of which appear only once. Specimen: PBMCs. The receptors here all came from a woman between 18 and 29 years old in good health and CMV-seronegative.

The chain joins TRBV28 to TRBJ1-6, with TRBD1 matching over 7 bases. J gave up 9 bases and V 7 bases, and 9 bases lay outside the gene matches. The CDR3 is made up of 14 amino acids. The germline gives CDR1 MDHEN, CDR2 SYDVKM. The CDR3 reads CASIQTGSSSPLHF. For the CDR3, the DNA is TGTGCCAGCATTCAGACAGGGTCGAGTTCACCCCTCCACTTT.

The rearrangement uses TRBV5-1 and TRBJ2-5, with D unclear. The CDR3 is 14 residues long. V gave up 4 bases and J gave up 2 bases, with 12 bases separating them. Germline CDR1 reads SGHRS; CDR2 reads YFSETQ. This CDR3 is CASSAGRVQETQYF. For the CDR3, the DNA is TGCGCCAGCAGCGCCGGCCGGGTGCAAGAGACCCAGTACTTC.

The CDR3, as DNA: TGCGCCAGCAGCCAAGATCGGGGGGCCGTTAACTATGGCTACACCTTC. This gives the protein CASSQDRGAVNYGYTF. This sequence joins TRBV4-3 and TRBJ1-2; weak D call: TRBD1 (6 bases). Per the germline V gene, CDR1 is LGHNA and CDR2 is YSLEER. V was cut by 0 bases and J by 1 base, with 12 bases left in between. The CDR3 is 16 amino acids.

This clone was observed a single time. The chain carries TRBV5-1 and TRBJ2-3; D is possibly TRBD2 (5 bases). V shed 0 bases and J shed 5 bases, with 19 bases lying between them. CDR1 and CDR2 (germline): SGHRS, YFSETQ. This CDR3 is 17 amino acids long. In DNA form, the CDR3 reads TGCGCCAGCAGCTTGGCAGACGGGGTGACTATTGGAGATACGCAGTATTTT. The encoded protein is CASSLADGVTIGDTQYF. Filled out from reference TRBV5-1 and TRBJ2-3, the complete variable domain reads KAGVTQTPRYLIKTRGQQVTLSCSPISGHRSVSWYQQTPGQGLQFLFEYFSETQRNKGNFPGRFSGRQFSNSRSEMNVSTLELGDSALYLCASSLADGVTIGDTQYFGPGTRLTVL.

CDR3 coding DNA: TGCGCCAGCAGCCAAGTAGGGCGGGGCACCTACGAGCAGTACGTC. It translates to CASSQVGRGTYEQYV. The chain employs TRBV4-1 and TRBJ2-7, with D possibly being TRBD2 (6 bases). The length of the CDR3 is 15 residues. V dropped 1 base and J dropped 2 bases, with 12 bases sitting between them. Germline V gene data show CDR1 as MGHRA and CDR2 as YSYEKL.

This chain uses TRBV4-1 with TRBJ2-6; TRBD1 might be the D (5 bases). The CDR3 contains 15 residues. The germline CDR1 and CDR2 sequences are MGHRA and YSYEKL. V lost 0 bases to trimming and J lost 4 bases, with 7 bases between them. CDR3 amino acids: CASSQDRVGANVLTF. The CDR3 nucleotides are TGCGCCAGCAGCCAAGACAGGGTCGGGGCCAACGTCCTGACTTTC.

This rearrangement joins TRBV27 to TRBJ2-1; perhaps TRBD2 as D (5 bases). Per the germline V gene, CDR1 is MNHEY and CDR2 is SMNVEV (reference sequence). V lost 4 bases and J lost 9, with 16 bases in between. The CDR3 is 14 amino acids. CDR3 sequence: CASSYIRGFGEQFF. DNA for the CDR3: TGTGCCAGCAGTTATATCAGAGGGTTCGGTGAGCAGTTCTTC.

V usage is TRBV14 and J usage is TRBJ2-1; D might be TRBD2 (5 bases). Germline V CDR1 and CDR2: SGHDN, FVKESK. Trimming cost V 5 bases and J 5 bases, with 10 bases left between them. This CDR3 has 13 residues. CDR3: CASSRTWNNEQFF. The DNA for the CDR3 is TGTGCCAGCAGCAGGACTTGGAACAATGAGCAGTTCTTC.

The gene calls are TRBV6-5 and TRBJ2-3; possibly TRBD2 for D (6 bases). V was pared by 3 bases and J by 6 bases, with 19 bases between. The CDR3 is made up of 16 amino acids. From germline, CDR1 is MNHEY and CDR2 SVGAGI. DNA for the CDR3: TGTGCCAGCAGTTATACCGGGACTGCCCTTGGGGATACGCAGTATTTT. The encoded protein is CASSYTGTALGDTQYF.

In regard to this clone: Other DNA sequences within the sample encode an identical CDR3. This chain joins TRBV6-1 and TRBJ2-1; 8 positions agree with TRBD2. The CDR3 has 15 amino acids. Germline lookup yields CDR1 MNHNS and CDR2 SASEGT. With 0 bases clipped from V and 4 bases from J, the junction kept 2 bases outside the gene matches. The CDR3 sequence: CASSEAPGGYNEQFF. Written as DNA, the CDR3 is TGTGCCAGCAGTGAAGCTCCGGGGGGGTACAATGAGCAGTTCTTC.

This chain connects TRBV6-1 to TRBJ2-2; D perhaps matches TRBD1 (6 bases). Germline V gene lookup returns CDR1 MNHNS and CDR2 SASEGT. Trimming left V 5 bases short and J 5 bases short, with 9 bases between. This CDR3 has 13 amino acids. The CDR3 protein is CASSNRETGELFF. Written as DNA, the CDR3 is TGTGCCAGCAGTAACAGGGAGACCGGGGAGCTGTTTTTT.

The chain recombines TRBV10-2 with TRBJ2-2; D might be TRBD1 (6 bases). This CDR3 spans 14 amino acids. V lost 8 bases and J 8 bases, leaving 18 bases between the germline ends. CDR1 and CDR2 (germline): WSHSY, SAAADI. CDR3 sequence: CASGRTGSGGELFF. As DNA, the CDR3 is TGCGCCAGCGGACGAACAGGGTCAGGTGGGGAGCTGTTTTTT.

The chain carries TRBV10-2 and TRBJ2-7; 12 bases match TRBD2. CDR1 and CDR2 from the germline V gene are WSHSY and SAAADI. The V gene end was trimmed by 5 bases and the J gene end by 1 base; junction bases not matched to a gene: 3. The CDR3 contains 15 residues. CDR3 region: CASSLLAGGSYEQYF. The CDR3 DNA follows: TGCGCCAGCAGTTTACTAGCGGGGGGTTCCTACGAGCAGTACTTC.

V usage is TRBV5-6 and J usage is TRBJ2-2, with D unclear. In germline, CDR1 is SGHDT, CDR2 YYEEEE. V was clipped by 1 base and J by 5 bases, with 6 bases between them. The CDR3 totals 13 residues. CDR3: CASSLYLTGELFF. The DNA for the CDR3 is TGTGCCAGCAGCTTGTATCTTACCGGGGAGCTGTTTTTT.

The chain joins TRBV19 to TRBJ1-4; D not certain. V was pared by 3 bases and J by 7 bases, with 12 bases between. Germline V gives CDR1 LNHDA, CDR2 SQIVND (reference sequence). The CDR3 runs 14 residues. The CDR3 is CASSIGLYGEKLFF. DNA of the CDR3: TGTGCCAGTAGTATTGGACTCTACGGTGAAAAACTGTTTTTT.

The CDR3 DNA is TGCGCCAGCAGCGCCGGGACAGGGCCAAATTCACCCCTCCACTTT. Residues: CASSAGTGPNSPLHF. The rearrangement uses TRBV10-2 and TRBJ1-6; TRBD1 aligns across 9 bases. The junction had 7 bases not matched to a gene; V was cut back by 6 bases and J by 7 bases. Germline assignment: CDR1 WSHSY and CDR2 SAAADI. The CDR3 has 15 amino acids.

This chain links TRBV28 with TRBJ1-1; 8 nucleotides agree with TRBD1. J was trimmed by 11 bases and V by 6 bases; bases with no gene match: 14. Germline V gene lookup returns CDR1 MDHEN and CDR2 SYDVKM. This CDR3 is built from 14 residues. The CDR3 DNA reads TGTGCCAGCAGACACAGGGGGGACCGACGAAGGGCTTTCTTT. Its protein product is CASRHRGDRRRAFF.

The chain carries TRBV5-1 and TRBJ2-3; TRBD1 matches at 7 bases. V was clipped by 4 bases and J by 2 bases; unmatched bases: 7. This CDR3 region has 15 residues. Germline loops: CDR1 SGHRS, CDR2 YFSETQ. This chain's CDR3 is CASSRGGISTDTQYF. For the CDR3, the DNA is TGCGCCAGCAGCAGAGGGGGCATATCCACAGATACGCAGTATTTT.

In its sample, this clone was seen a few times. The chain links TRBV7-9 to TRBJ2-7; TRBD2 might be the D (6 bases). V lost 5 bases, J lost 4 bases, and 9 bases lay in between. The CDR3 is 12 amino acids. CDR1 and CDR2 (germline): SEHNR, FQNEAQ (reference sequence). The CDR3 loop is CASSIGTYEQYF. Here the CDR3 DNA reads TGTGCCAGCAGCATCGGGACTTACGAGCAGTACTTC.

V usage is TRBV19 and J usage is TRBJ1-6; D perhaps matches TRBD1 (6 bases). The CDR3 consists of 16 residues. Trimming took off 8 bases at V and 7 bases at J, with 21 bases between the two ends. The germline V gene has CDR1 LNHDA and CDR2 SQIVND (reference sequence). The CDR3: CASPPGAGAGNSPLHF. The DNA for the CDR3 is TGTGCCAGTCCCCCTGGTGCAGGGGCAGGGAATTCACCCCTCCACTTT. Filled out from reference TRBV19 and TRBJ1-6, the complete variable domain reads DGGITQSPKYLFRKEGQNVTLSCEQNLNHDAMYWYRQDPGQGLRLIYYSQIVNDFQKGDIAEGYSVSREKKESFPLTVTSAQKNPTAFYLCASPPGAGAGNSPLHFGNGTRLTVT.

This chain connects TRBV30 to TRBJ2-7; TRBD2 is a possible D gene (7 bases). Deletions cut 0 bases from V and 3 bases from J, with 12 bases between. This CDR3 is built from 14 residues. Germline V gene sequence: CDR1 GTSNPN, CDR2 SVGIG (reference sequence). The CDR3 DNA is TGTGCCTGGAGTGTAGGGGGGGTCGGCTACGAGCAGTACTTC. Protein product: CAWSVGGVGYEQYF. Using reference TRBV30 and TRBJ2-7 for the parts outside the CDR3, the full variable domain is SQTIHQWPATLVQPVGSPLSLECTVEGTSNPNLYWYRQAAGRGLQLLFYSVGIGQISSEVPQNLSASRPQDRQFILSSKKLLLSDSGFYLCAWSVGGVGYEQYFGPGTRLTVT.

This chain links TRBV28 with TRBJ2-1; D is ambiguous. V lost 3 bases and J 1 base, leaving 10 bases between the germline ends. The CDR3 extends over 15 amino acids. From germline, CDR1 is MDHEN and CDR2 SYDVKM. The CDR3 nucleotides read TGTGCCAGCAGTTTTGAGGATCCTTCCTACAATGAGCAGTTCTTC. This translates into CASSFEDPSYNEQFF.

The V gene is TRBV7-2, the J gene TRBJ1-2, with a possible D match to TRBD1 (6 bases). The CDR3 covers 14 residues. Trimming left V 5 bases short and J 6 bases short, with 16 bases between. Per the germline V gene, CDR1 is SGHTA and CDR2 is FQGNSA. DNA of the CDR3: TGTGCCAGCAGCCCCCTGGGGGGGCGGGATGGCTACACCTTC. It specifies CASSPLGGRDGYTF.

V and J are TRBV6-5 and TRBJ2-3; D gene ambiguous. Germline V gives CDR1 MNHEY, CDR2 SVGAGI. The length of the CDR3 is 15 residues. The V gene lost 5 bases and the J gene lost 0 bases, with 12 bases spanning the gap. This chain's CDR3 is CASSPYYTSTDTQYF. The CDR3 DNA sequence: TGTGCCAGCAGTCCCTACTATACTAGCACAGATACGCAGTATTTT.

The chain is built from TRBV7-2 and TRBJ2-1; TRBD2 matches 9 bases. The CDR3 is made up of 16 amino acids. Looked up from germline, CDR1 is SGHTA and CDR2 is FQGNSA. After removal of 3 bases from V and 5 bases from J, the junction contained 8 bases not matched to a gene. The CDR3 sequence is CASSFAVTSGHNEQFF. The CDR3 nucleotides are TGTGCCAGCAGCTTCGCCGTGACTAGCGGTCACAATGAGCAGTTCTTC.

The V call is TRBV4-1, the J call TRBJ2-1; D perhaps matches TRBD2 (6 bases). The CDR3 has 12 residues. With 4 bases removed from V and 7 bases from J, the gap between germline ends came to 8 bases. Germline loops: CDR1 MGHRA, CDR2 YSYEKL. DNA for the CDR3: TGCGCCAGCAGCCTAGGGAGGAATGAGCAGTTCTTC. Its protein is CASSLGRNEQFF.

The chain has TRBV27 and TRBJ1-5; no clear D gene. Trimming removed 5 bases at V and 7 bases at J, with 15 bases between. The CDR3 loop spans 14 amino acids. CDR1 is MNHEY, CDR2 SMNVEV, per germline (reference sequence). The CDR3 reads CASSSGSSRQPQHF. Written as DNA, the CDR3 is TGTGCCAGCAGTAGCGGGTCGTCCAGACAGCCCCAGCATTTT.

The chain uses TRBV27 and TRBJ2-1, with 10 bases fitting TRBD1. Germline loops: CDR1 MNHEY, CDR2 SMNVEV (reference sequence). This CDR3 contains 15 residues. Trimming at V came to 5 bases and at J to 5 bases, leaving 6 bases not matched to a gene. CDR3 loop: CASSPSGQGNNEQFF. The CDR3 DNA reads TGTGCCAGCAGTCCCTCGGGACAGGGGAACAATGAGCAGTTCTTC.

This clone was found once. The CDR3 DNA reads TGTGCCAGCGGCCCCGCGTTGGGGGCCACTGAAGCTTTCTTT. This encodes CASGPALGATEAFF. This chain connects TRBV11-2 to TRBJ1-1; possibly TRBD1 for D (6 bases). The CDR3 totals 14 residues. Germline V gene lookup returns CDR1 SGHAT and CDR2 FQNNGV. Trimming cost V 8 bases and J 4 bases, with 17 bases left between them.

The rearrangement links TRBV28 to TRBJ1-6; D ambiguous. Per germline, CDR1 MDHEN and CDR2 SYDVKM. The germline V and J ends were trimmed by 2 bases and 8 bases, with 10 bases remaining between them. The CDR3 loop spans 14 amino acids. This CDR3 reads CASSLHGPDSPLHF. CDR3 in DNA: TGTGCCAGCAGTTTACACGGTCCGGATTCACCCCTCCACTTT.